Following are 21 T cell receptor beta chains from one sample sequenced in a study of CD8 T cells in ankylosing spondylitis. Using its own MiXCR run on the 5' RACE reads, TCRdb lists one record per CDR3 protein. The table shows about 240,000 distinct CDR3 sequences, with about 10% occurring only once. Source material: blood, either unsorted or a sorted T cell fraction (not recorded which). The receptors were sampled from a male donor with ankylosing spondylitis or in good health (not recorded which).

This clonotype was observed at least ten times. The chain recombines TRBV20-1 with TRBJ2-7, with TRBD2 matching 7 bases. With V trimmed by 5 bases and J by 3 bases, 10 bases remained unmatched. CDR1 is DFQATT, CDR2 SNEGSKA, per germline (reference sequence). The CDR3 runs to 14 residues. CDR3 coding DNA: TGCAGTGCTCTACCGTGGGAGGGGAACTACGAGCAGTACTTC. Protein product: CSALPWEGNYEQYF.

This clonotype has a count of ten or more. The chain is built from TRBV28 and TRBJ1-1; the D is unclear. Per the germline V gene, CDR1 is MDHEN and CDR2 is SYDVKM. V was pared by 3 bases and J by 3 bases, with 11 bases between. The CDR3 loop spans 14 amino acids. CDR3 in DNA: TGTGCCAGCAGTTTGGCCGGGTTCGACACTGAAGCTTTCTTT. Protein sequence: CASSLAGFDTEAFF.

V gene TRBV28 combines with J gene TRBJ1-1; D is possibly TRBD1 (5 bases). In germline, CDR1 is MDHEN, CDR2 SYDVKM. The CDR3 has 15 residues. V was pared by 6 bases and J by 3 bases, with 17 bases between. The CDR3 loop is CASSAGWTPDTEAFF. In DNA form, the CDR3 reads TGTGCCAGCAGCGCTGGTTGGACACCAGACACTGAAGCTTTCTTT. Complete variable domain (other parts from reference TRBV28 and TRBJ1-1): DVKVTQSSRYLVKRTGEKVFLECVQDMDHENMFWYRQDPGLGLRLIYFSYDVKMKEKGDIPEGYSVSREKKERFSLILESASTNQTSMYLCASSAGWTPDTEAFFGQGTRLTVV.

This clonotype came up many times. This chain connects TRBV27 to TRBJ2-3; 12 nucleotides align to TRBD2. The CDR3 extends over 18 amino acids. The V gene end was trimmed by 8 bases and the J gene end by 3 bases; junction bases not matched to a gene: 15. CDR1 is MNHEY and CDR2 is SMNVEV in the germline V gene (reference sequence). This CDR3 reads CASQRWLAGGTNTDTQYF. For the CDR3, the DNA is TGTGCCAGCCAACGGTGGCTAGCGGGAGGGACAAATACAGATACGCAGTATTTT.

This clonotype has ten or more counts. The chain recombines TRBV5-1 with TRBJ2-2, with 10 positions matching TRBD1. The CDR3 has 15 residues. Per germline, CDR1 SGHRS and CDR2 YFSETQ. Unmatched junction bases numbered 4, after V lost 5 bases and J lost 3 bases. CDR3 sequence: CASRRDRGDTGELFF. Written as DNA, the CDR3 is TGCGCCAGCAGAAGGGACAGGGGCGACACCGGGGAGCTGTTTTTT.

This clonotype was picked up many times. The chain is built from TRBV7-8 and TRBJ2-3; weak D call: TRBD1 (6 bases). Germline assignment: CDR1 SGHVS and CDR2 FQNEAQ. Trimming stripped 5 bases from V and 4 bases from J, with 10 bases between. The CDR3 is 13 residues long. The CDR3 spells CASSQYRADTQYF. CDR3 bases: TGTGCCAGCAGCCAGTACAGGGCAGATACGCAGTATTTT.

The table lists this clonotype with many counts. The gene calls are TRBV4-2 and TRBJ2-1; 9 nucleotides match TRBD2. The CDR3 runs 16 residues. Germline V gene lookup returns CDR1 LGHNA and CDR2 YNFKEQ. J was trimmed by 2 bases and V by 3 bases; bases with no gene match: 5. The CDR3: CASSQATSGTYNEQFF. The CDR3 DNA is TGTGCCAGCAGCCAGGCGACTAGCGGAACCTACAATGAGCAGTTCTTC.

This clonotype has ten or more counts. This chain connects TRBV20-1 to TRBJ1-1, with 7 bases that match TRBD1. V shed 1 base, J shed 4 bases, and the junction held 6 bases outside the gene matches. The CDR3 is made up of 14 amino acids. Germline V gene sequence: CDR1 DFQATT, CDR2 SNEGSKA (reference sequence). This CDR3 reads CSARVRDRVTEAFF. The CDR3 bases are TGCAGTGCTAGAGTCCGAGACAGGGTCACTGAAGCTTTCTTT.

This clonotype was counted many times. The V gene is TRBV9, the J gene TRBJ2-1; no reliable D call. Trimming left V 0 bases short and J 5 bases short, with 6 bases between. CDR3 length: 13 amino acids. In germline, CDR1 is SGDLS, CDR2 YYNGEE. CDR3: CASSVGKNNEQFF. The CDR3 DNA follows: TGTGCCAGCAGCGTAGGAAAGAACAATGAGCAGTTCTTC.

This clonotype was counted between two and nine times. The chain carries TRBV7-9 and TRBJ2-3; D call uncertain. Germline CDR1 and CDR2: SEHNR and FQNEAQ (reference sequence). V lost 2 bases and J lost 6, with 12 bases in between. The CDR3 is 14 amino acids. The CDR3 DNA reads TGTGCCAGCAGCTTATACCGAGATTGGGATACGCAGTATTTT. It translates to CASSLYRDWDTQYF.

This clonotype was observed a few times. The gene calls are TRBV15 and TRBJ2-1; 8 nucleotides agree with TRBD2. Germline assignment: CDR1 LNHNV and CDR2 YYDKDF (reference sequence). The CDR3 totals 16 residues. V trimming: 0 bases; J trimming: 9 bases; junction bases outside the gene matches: 10. The CDR3 protein is CATSRDLGLVVVEQFF. CDR3 sequence (DNA): TGTGCCACCAGCAGAGATTTGGGACTAGTCGTCGTTGAGCAGTTCTTC.

The J gene is TRBJ2-2, the V gene TRBV7-3, with 7 nucleotides matching TRBD2. Germline V gene sequence: CDR1 SGHTA, CDR2 FQGTGA. The CDR3 is 15 amino acids. The V and J ends lost 5 bases and 4 bases, in that order; junction bases with no gene match: 7. CDR3 in amino acids: CASSPWERGTGELFF. The CDR3 DNA follows: TGTGCCAGCAGCCCATGGGAGCGGGGCACCGGGGAGCTGTTTTTT.

The gene calls are TRBV4-2 and TRBJ1-4; maybe TRBD1 (5 bases). CDR3 length: 18 amino acids. V was clipped by 0 bases and J by 0 bases, with 14 bases between them. Germline CDR1 and CDR2: LGHNA and YNFKEQ. CDR3 nucleotides: TGTGCCAGCAGCCAAGACTCGATGGGGCCTGCAACTAATGAAAAACTGTTTTTT. It encodes CASSQDSMGPATNEKLFF.

This clonotype occurred a few times. The chain has TRBV4-2 and TRBJ2-2; 11 bases align to TRBD1. Germline loops: CDR1 LGHNA, CDR2 YNFKEQ. The CDR3 sequence is 17 residues long. J was trimmed by 7 bases and V by 4 bases; bases with no gene match: 11. The DNA for the CDR3 is TGTGCCAGCAGCCCAGCTCTGGGACAGGGGGTTAGCGGGGAGCTGTTTTTT. Translation gives CASSPALGQGVSGELFF.

This clonotype was detected ten times or more. The chain carries TRBV20-1 and TRBJ2-7, with TRBD2 matching over 8 bases. The CDR3 spans 13 residues. V shed 6 bases and J 8 bases; nucleotides not matched to a gene: 12. Germline V gene lookup returns CDR1 DFQATT and CDR2 SNEGSKA (reference sequence). This CDR3 reads CSAPRGQREKQYF. The CDR3 DNA reads as TGCAGTGCCCCTCGTGGGCAGCGGGAGAAGCAGTACTTC.

The chain uses TRBV29-1 and TRBJ2-2; D not certain. In germline, CDR1 is SQVTM, CDR2 ANQGSEA. V was cut by 2 bases and J by 4 bases, with 5 bases left in between. This CDR3 has 12 amino acids. The CDR3 loop is CSVESTTGELFF. CDR3 in DNA: TGCAGCGTTGAATCGACCACCGGGGAGCTGTTTTTT.

This clonotype was seen many times. The rearrangement uses TRBV20-1 and TRBJ2-1; 8 positions match TRBD2. V gave up 4 bases and J gave up 9 bases; unmatched junction bases: 11. The CDR3 is 14 residues long. Per the germline V gene, CDR1 is DFQATT and CDR2 is SNEGSKA (reference sequence). The CDR3 DNA reads as TGCAGTGCTAAACCGCCGGGACTAGATAGTGAGCAGTTCTTC. Amino acid sequence: CSAKPPGLDSEQFF.

The table lists this clonotype with a few counts. The chain links TRBV20-1 to TRBJ1-1; D may be TRBD1 (6 bases). The V gene lost 4 bases and the J gene lost 0 bases, with 15 bases spanning the gap. CDR3 length: 15 amino acids. Germline V gene sequence: CDR1 DFQATT, CDR2 SNEGSKA (reference sequence). The CDR3 DNA is TGCAGTGCTAAATCGGGACAAGGCTTGAACACTGAAGCTTTCTTT. Amino acid sequence: CSAKSGQGLNTEAFF.

This clonotype was detected ten times or more. V is TRBV5-1 and J is TRBJ2-2; D uncertain. Per the germline V gene, CDR1 is SGHRS and CDR2 is YFSETQ. V was shortened by 7 bases and J by 1 base, with 5 bases between the two germline ends. The CDR3 consists of 12 residues. CDR3 nucleotides: TGCGCCAGCGGCCAGAACACCGGGGAGCTGTTTTTT. Its translation: CASGQNTGELFF.

V gene TRBV5-1 combines with J gene TRBJ2-2, with D perhaps TRBD1 (8 bases). Between the trimmed V and J ends, which lost 5 bases and 4 bases, there was a span of 27 bases. The germline V gene encodes CDR1 SGHRS and CDR2 YFSETQ. The length of the CDR3 is 19 residues. For the CDR3, the DNA is TGCGCCAGCAGAGTCGGACAGGGCTTCGCTAGCGGCGCCACCGGGGAGCTGTTTTTT. Its translation: CASRVGQGFASGATGELFF. The complete variable domain, with remaining parts taken from reference TRBV5-1 and TRBJ2-2, reads KAGVTQTPRYLIKTRGQQVTLSCSPISGHRSVSWYQQTPGQGLQFLFEYFSETQRNKGNFPGRFSGRQFSNSRSEMNVSTLELGDSALYLCASRVGQGFASGATGELFFGEGSRLTVL.

Of note for this clonotype: No DNA is shown, since the ends of the CDR3 on it are uncertain; the CDR3 is the one TCRdb lists. The gene calls are TRBV6-4 and TRBJ2-2; the D call of TRBD2 is as the table states it, not checked on the DNA. The CDR3 length equals 15 residues, ends included. Germline values: CDR1 MRHNA, CDR2 SNTAGT. The chain's CDR3 is CASSDGLRTPGSCFF.